These T cell receptor beta chains were read from a single sample in a study of blood T cells in healthy people across ages. In TCRdb, the 5' RACE reads were re-called with MiXCR into one record per CDR3 protein. The sample consists of approximately 810,000 distinct CDR3 sequences, 25% to 35% of them appearing once. The sequencing sample was made of blood. Every receptor here comes from a woman older than 75 in good health. Each CDR3 is given with its conserved first and last residue.

j_gene | v_gene | CDR3aa
TRBJ1-6 | TRBV12-3/TRBV12-4 | CASSPQSSPLHF
TRBJ2-4 | TRBV30 | CAWGGSANIQYF
TRBJ1-5 | TRBV12-3/TRBV12-4 | CASTLGASNQPQHF
TRBJ2-1 | TRBV6-6 | CASFGAGGNNEQFF
TRBJ2-7 | TRBV30 | CAWRGDIPYEQYF
TRBJ1-4 | TRBV5-1 | CASSESGTGTEKLFF
TRBJ2-5 | TRBV5-1 | CASSLRPPPETQYF
TRBJ2-7 | TRBV18 | CASSPSGGAGEQYF
TRBJ2-3 | TRBV12-3/TRBV12-4 | CASIQGGGGADAQYF
TRBJ1-6 | TRBV7-8 | CASSPSWDRDSSPLHF
TRBJ2-1 | TRBV6-2/TRBV6-3 | CASSDRTGAYNEQFF
TRBJ1-3 | TRBV3-1 | CASSQDSLFSSGNTIYF
TRBJ2-3 | TRBV12-3/TRBV12-4 | CASEDRVSTDAQYF
TRBJ2-1 | TRBV18 | CASSPQPGTAPHEQFF
. | TRBV7-9 | CVSSSGSQETQFF
TRBJ2-3 | TRBV7-6 | CASSRGGTTDTQYF
TRBJ2-1 | TRBV6-5 | CASSYGAGGLSSYNEQFF